The clone carrying this T cell receptor (beta chain) was picked up a small number of times. The antigen remains unidentified. The table came from immunoSEQ multiplex PCR; TCRdb's copy has only in-frame clones and leaves some out. The table has 2 million to 2.5 million clones, about 92% seen once. The sample comes from a study of shared clonotypes between healthy human individuals. General observations from the study: Non-shared clonotypes were found to have lower generation probabilities than the clonotypes that were shared by all four of the sorted-subset donors. Blood was the sole source, and tissue repertoires probably differ.

Naive-designated CD8 cells lacked CD45RO, were positively enriched for CCR7, and omitted terminally differentiated effector memory CD45RA+ cells. Healthy HIV-negative adults with no recent acute infections or vaccinations were recruited as donors. Caucasian adults residing in Nashville, Tennessee made up all the donors. The germline CDR1 and CDR2 sequences are MNHEY and SMNVEV (reference sequence). The CDR3 loop spans 13 amino acids. Trimming removed 3 bases at V and 9 bases at J, with 12 bases between. The chain links TRBV27 to TRBJ2-1; no clear D. The TCR was taken from a man in his late teens or twenties in good health. Some clones in this sample may be carry-over from other donors' samples. Sequenced input: naive CD8+ T cells from PBMCs. The CDR3 is CASSFAMGTEQFF. In nucleotides, the CDR3 is TGTGCCAGCAGTTTTGCGATGGGCACTGAGCAGTTCTTC.